This is a list of T cell receptor beta chains from one sample in a study of blood T cell repertoires in COVID-19. Some clones are missing from TCRdb's copy, which holds only in-frame ones; the method was immunoSEQ multiplex PCR. The table lists about 180,000 clones, around 80% of them singletons, with 2.9% in the top ten. The sequenced sample was peripheral blood. Receptors originate from a woman aged 55-70 years with acute or convalescent COVID-19. Both conserved end residues are part of each CDR3. A D gene is named only where the DNA matches it firmly. The listing skips clone size in some rows; elsewhere it reads once, few, many or a size class.

D gene	clone size	V gene	J gene	CDR3 protein	CDR3 DNA
TRBD2	.	TRBV7-2	TRBJ2-3	CASSPPSGGRSSDTQYF	TGTGCCAGCAGCCCCCCTAGCGGGGGTCGGTCTTCAGATACGCAGTATTTT
TRBD1	.	TRBV29-1	TRBJ2-2	CSVTGAQLTGELFF	TGCAGCGTCACAGGGGCCCAGCTCACCGGGGAGCTGTTTTTT
.	once	TRBV30	TRBJ1-2	CAGALGVYGYTF	TGTGCCGGAGCACTCGGGGTCTATGGCTACACCTTC
TRBD1	.	TRBV28	TRBJ1-5	CASSSTGGISNQPQHF	TGTGCCAGCAGTTCAACAGGGGGAATAAGCAATCAGCCCCAGCATTTT
.	.	TRBV7-2	TRBJ1-4	CASSLGWQGKVANEKLFF	TGTGCCAGCAGCTTAGGGTGGCAGGGGAAAGTGGCTAATGAAAAACTGTTTTTT
TRBD1	.	TRBV11-2	TRBJ1-2	CASSTRQGTNYGYTF	TGTGCCAGCAGCACCCGACAGGGAACTAACTATGGCTACACCTTC
.	.	TRBV19	TRBJ1-4	CASSLDDRGTGKLFF	TGTGCCAGTAGTCTAGATGACAGAGGAACCGGAAAACTGTTTTTT
.	.	TRBV5-1	TRBJ2-1	CASSLKVGGQFF	TGCGCCAGCAGCTTAAAGGTTGGAGGTCAGTTCTTC
.	.	TRBV23-1	TRBJ2-7	CASTTAHEQYF	TGCGCCAGCACGACAGCCCACGAGCAGTACTTC
TRBD1	once	TRBV19	TRBJ2-7	CASSPRTGDPYEQYF	TGTGCCAGTAGTCCCCGAACAGGGGACCCCTACGAGCAGTACTTC
.	.	TRBV6-2/TRBV6-3	TRBJ1-1	CASSYLVPGRTEAFF	TGTGCCAGCAGTTACTTGGTGCCAGGGAGGACTGAAGCTTTCTTT
.	.	TRBV10-1	TRBJ2-1	CASSDGTGVYNEQFF	TGCGCCAGCAGTGATGGGACGGGAGTTTACAATGAGCAGTTCTTC
.	.	TRBV7-9	TRBJ2-4	CASSPAGTKKAKNIQYF	TGTGCCAGCAGCCCGGCCGGGACAAAAAAAGCCAAAAACATTCAGTACTTC